This T cell receptor beta chain appears in the sequencing data of a study of CD8 T cells in ankylosing spondylitis. Study results and caveats: Made up of eight highly homologous variants, a TCR beta motif appeared characteristic of ankylosing spondylitis blood. Earlier authors reported some of these motif variants in reactive arthritis synovial fluid and blood.

One entry per CDR3 protein results from TCRdb running MiXCR on the 5' RACE reads. The table has approximately 400,000 distinct CDR3 sequences, over 15% seen once. This clonotype was seen only a few times. Its target is unknown. This CDR3 region has 12 residues. The V gene lost 5 bases and the J gene lost 14 bases, with 19 bases spanning the gap. Germline V lookup: CDR1 DFQATT, CDR2 SNEGSKA (reference sequence). Sequencing was done on a sample of blood, either unsorted or a sorted T cell fraction (not recorded which). This receptor was taken from a male donor with ankylosing spondylitis. The chain joins TRBV20-1 to TRBJ2-1; tentative D call: TRBD1 (5 bases). Written as DNA, the CDR3 is TGCAGTGCTTTGAGGCGGTCGGACAAGGAGTTCTTC. Its translation is CSALRRSDKEFF.